Here is one T cell receptor (beta chain) with its context. Its specificity is not known. There are 17 residues in the CDR3. Germline V gives CDR1 MNHEY, CDR2 SMNVEV (reference sequence). V gave up 4 bases and J gave up 4 bases, with 22 bases separating them. Profiled with immunoSEQ multiplex PCR; TCRdb holds only in-frame clones, not every one. This sample has about 33,000 clones, with approximately 86% found just once. This specimen comes from a study of a mutant IDH1 vaccine in newly diagnosed glioma. The overall study: Among treated patients, around 62% were male and approximately 40% female, and mean age was approximately 40 years. General study findings and limits: Evidence of vaccine-induced immune responses was documented in about 93% of patients. Apparently, pseudoprogression bore no relation to changes among the top peripheral T cell clonotypes.

This sample's time point: baseline, week 1 (first vaccination visit). The treatment was: pre-vaccination baseline after standard-of-care therapy. There were new WHO grade 3 or 4 astrocytomas in the donors, and these were IDH1-mutant and ATRX-lost. The specimen comprised PBMCs, sampled from a glioma patient treated with radiotherapy, temozolomide or both. The sequence derives from a woman between 35 and 50 years old with glioma. This rearrangement joins TRBV27 to TRBJ2-5; D is perhaps TRBD1 or TRBD2 (6 bases each). CDR3 in amino acids: CASSWGRGRALRETQYF. In DNA form, the CDR3 reads TGTGCCAGCAGTTGGGGTCGGGGGCGGGCTTTGAGAGAGACCCAGTACTTC.